The clone carrying this T cell receptor (beta chain) was counted a few times. The data derive from a study of blood T cell repertoires in COVID-19. Study summary: Samples came from the United States, Italy and Spain, spanning acute and convalescent COVID-19. Sources were T cells, B-cell-depleted T cells, or PBMCs; the material itself was cDNA or gDNA.

Assay used: immunoSEQ multiplex PCR; TCRdb lists only in-frame clones, some missing. This sample has 130,000 or so clones, with over 80% found just once. J gave up 0 bases and V 4 bases, and 4 bases lay outside the gene matches. The CDR3 is made up of 15 amino acids. The germline CDR1 and CDR2 sequences are SGHRS and YFSETQ. The sequenced sample consisted of peripheral blood. The rearrangement links TRBV5-1 to TRBJ1-5; TRBD1 matches 7 bases. This TCR was sampled from a human donor in a cohort sampled during active COVID-19. The CDR3: CASSEQGYSNQPQHF. Here the CDR3 DNA reads TGCGCCAGCAGCGAACAGGGGTATAGCAATCAGCCCCAGCATTTT.